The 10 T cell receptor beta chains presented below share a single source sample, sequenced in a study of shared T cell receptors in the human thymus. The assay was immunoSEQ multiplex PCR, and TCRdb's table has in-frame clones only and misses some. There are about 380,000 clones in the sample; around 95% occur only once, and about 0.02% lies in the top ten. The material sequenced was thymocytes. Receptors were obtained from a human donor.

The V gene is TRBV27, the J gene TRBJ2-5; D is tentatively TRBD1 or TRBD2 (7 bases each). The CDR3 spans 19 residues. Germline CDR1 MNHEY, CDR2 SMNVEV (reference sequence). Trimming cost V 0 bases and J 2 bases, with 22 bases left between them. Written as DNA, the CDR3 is TGTGCCAGCAGTTTATCTGGGAGGGGGCCAGGTGGACTTCAAGAGACCCAGTACTTC. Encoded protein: CASSLSGRGPGGLQETQYF.

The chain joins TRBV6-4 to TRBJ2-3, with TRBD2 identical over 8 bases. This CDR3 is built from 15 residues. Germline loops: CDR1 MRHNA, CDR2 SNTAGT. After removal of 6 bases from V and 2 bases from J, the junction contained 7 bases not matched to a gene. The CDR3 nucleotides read TGTGCCAGCAGCCCCGGGACTAGGGCCACAGATACGCAGTATTTT. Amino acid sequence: CASSPGTRATDTQYF.

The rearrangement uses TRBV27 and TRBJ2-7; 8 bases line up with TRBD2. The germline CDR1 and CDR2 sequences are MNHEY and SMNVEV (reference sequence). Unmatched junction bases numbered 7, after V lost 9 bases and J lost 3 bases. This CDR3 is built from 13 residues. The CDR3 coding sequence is TGTGCCAGGAAAGCGGGGGAAGACTACGAGCAGTACTTC. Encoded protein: CARKAGEDYEQYF.

The CDR3: CASSEGGSGNQPQHF. The CDR3, as DNA: TGTGCCAGCAGTGAAGGGGGTTCGGGCAATCAGCCCCAGCATTTT. The genes are TRBV6-1 and TRBJ1-5; D is undetermined. The CDR3 length is 15 residues. The V and J ends lost 1 base and 2 bases respectively, with 9 bases between them. Germline values: CDR1 MNHNS, CDR2 SASEGT.

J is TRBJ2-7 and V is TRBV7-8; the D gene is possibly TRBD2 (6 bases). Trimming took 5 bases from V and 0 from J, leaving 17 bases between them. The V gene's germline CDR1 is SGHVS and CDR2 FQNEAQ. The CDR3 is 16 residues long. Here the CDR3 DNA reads TGTGCCAGCAGCCCCCCTGACGGGACTGCCTCCTACGAGCAGTACTTC. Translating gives CASSPPDGTASYEQYF.

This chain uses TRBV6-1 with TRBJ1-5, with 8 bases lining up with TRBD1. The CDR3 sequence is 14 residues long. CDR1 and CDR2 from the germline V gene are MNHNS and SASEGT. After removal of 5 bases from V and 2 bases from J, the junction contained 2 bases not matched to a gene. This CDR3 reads CASSPDRGNQPQHF. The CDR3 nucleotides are TGTGCCAGCAGTCCGGACAGGGGCAATCAGCCCCAGCATTTT.

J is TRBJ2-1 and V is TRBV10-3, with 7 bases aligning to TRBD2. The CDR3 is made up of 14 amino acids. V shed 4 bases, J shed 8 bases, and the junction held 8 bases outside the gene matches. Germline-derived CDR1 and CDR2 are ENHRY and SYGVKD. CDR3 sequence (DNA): TGTGCCATCAGTGGGGAGAGCGGGATTTATGAGCAGTTCTTC. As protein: CAISGESGIYEQFF.

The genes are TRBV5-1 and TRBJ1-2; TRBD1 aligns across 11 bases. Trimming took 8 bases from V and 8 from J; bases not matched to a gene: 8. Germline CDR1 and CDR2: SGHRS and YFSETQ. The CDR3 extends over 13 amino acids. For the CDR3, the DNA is TGCGCCAGTACATTTGGGACAGGGGGAGGCTACACCTTC. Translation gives CASTFGTGGGYTF. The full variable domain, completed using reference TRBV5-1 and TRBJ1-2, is KAGVTQTPRYLIKTRGQQVTLSCSPISGHRSVSWYQQTPGQGLQFLFEYFSETQRNKGNFPGRFSGRQFSNSRSEMNVSTLELGDSALYLCASTFGTGGGYTFGSGTRLTVV.

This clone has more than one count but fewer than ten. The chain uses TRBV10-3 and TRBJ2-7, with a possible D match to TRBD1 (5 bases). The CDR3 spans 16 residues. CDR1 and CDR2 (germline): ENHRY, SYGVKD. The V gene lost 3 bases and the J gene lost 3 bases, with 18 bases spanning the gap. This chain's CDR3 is CAISDPRWAGRYEQYF. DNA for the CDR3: TGTGCCATCAGTGACCCTCGTTGGGCAGGGCGCTACGAGCAGTACTTC.

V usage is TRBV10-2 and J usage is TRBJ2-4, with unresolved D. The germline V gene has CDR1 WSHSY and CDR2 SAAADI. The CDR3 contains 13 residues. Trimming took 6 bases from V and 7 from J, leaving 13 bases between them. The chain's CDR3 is CASRGYYPNIQYF. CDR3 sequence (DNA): TGCGCCAGCAGGGGTTACTACCCGAACATTCAGTACTTC.